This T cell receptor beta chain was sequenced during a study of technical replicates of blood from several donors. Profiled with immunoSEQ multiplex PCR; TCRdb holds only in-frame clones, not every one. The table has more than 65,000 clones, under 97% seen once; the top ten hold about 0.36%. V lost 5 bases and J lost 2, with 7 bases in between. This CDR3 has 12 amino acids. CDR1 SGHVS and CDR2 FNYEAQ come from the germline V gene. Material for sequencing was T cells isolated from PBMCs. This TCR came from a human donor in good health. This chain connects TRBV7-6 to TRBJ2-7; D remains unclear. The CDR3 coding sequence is TGTGCCAGCAGCGGTAGCACCTACGAGCAGTACTTC. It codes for CASSGSTYEQYF.